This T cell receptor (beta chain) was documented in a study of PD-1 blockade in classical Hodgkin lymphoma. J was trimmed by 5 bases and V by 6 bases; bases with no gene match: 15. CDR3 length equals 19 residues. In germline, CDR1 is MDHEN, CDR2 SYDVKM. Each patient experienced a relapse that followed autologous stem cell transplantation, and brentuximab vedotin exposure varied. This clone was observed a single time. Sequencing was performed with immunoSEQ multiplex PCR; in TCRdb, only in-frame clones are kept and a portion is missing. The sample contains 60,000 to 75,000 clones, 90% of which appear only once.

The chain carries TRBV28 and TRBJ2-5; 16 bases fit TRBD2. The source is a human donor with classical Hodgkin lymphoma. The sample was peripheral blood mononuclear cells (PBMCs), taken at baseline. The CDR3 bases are TGTGCCAGCAGAACCTCGGGGACTAGCGGGGGGGCTTTATGGGAGACCCAGTACTTC. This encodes CASRTSGTSGGALWETQYF.